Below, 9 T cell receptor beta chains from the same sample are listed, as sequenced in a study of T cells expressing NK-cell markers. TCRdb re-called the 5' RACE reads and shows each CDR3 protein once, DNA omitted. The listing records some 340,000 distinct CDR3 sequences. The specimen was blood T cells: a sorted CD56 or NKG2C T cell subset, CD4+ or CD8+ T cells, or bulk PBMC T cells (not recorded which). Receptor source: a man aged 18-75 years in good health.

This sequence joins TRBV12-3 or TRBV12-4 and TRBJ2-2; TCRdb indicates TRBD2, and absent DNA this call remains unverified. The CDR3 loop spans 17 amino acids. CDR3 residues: CASSLKVLAGNTGELFF.

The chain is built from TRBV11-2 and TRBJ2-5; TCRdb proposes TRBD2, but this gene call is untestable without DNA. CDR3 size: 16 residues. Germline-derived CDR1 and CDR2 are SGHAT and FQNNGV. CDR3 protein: CASKKGRGGRLETQYF.

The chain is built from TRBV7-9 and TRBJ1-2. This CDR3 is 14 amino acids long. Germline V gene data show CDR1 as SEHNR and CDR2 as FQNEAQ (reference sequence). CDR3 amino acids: CASSLDNLGYGYTF.

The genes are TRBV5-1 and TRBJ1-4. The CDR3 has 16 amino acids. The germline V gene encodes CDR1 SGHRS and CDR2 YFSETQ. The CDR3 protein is CASSQLGATRGEKLFF. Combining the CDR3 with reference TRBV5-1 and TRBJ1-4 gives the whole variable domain KAGVTQTPRYLIKTRGQQVTLSCSPISGHRSVSWYQQTPGQGLQFLFEYFSETQRNKGNFPGRFSGRQFSNSRSEMNVSTLELGDSALYLCASSQLGATRGEKLFFGSGTQLSVL.

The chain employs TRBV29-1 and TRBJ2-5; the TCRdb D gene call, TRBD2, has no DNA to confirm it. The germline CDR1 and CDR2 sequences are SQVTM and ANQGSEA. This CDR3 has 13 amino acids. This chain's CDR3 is CSIPILGGETQYF. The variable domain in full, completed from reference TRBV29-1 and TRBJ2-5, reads SAVISQKPSRDICQRGTSLTIQCQVDSQVTMMFWYRQQPGQSLTLIATANQGSEATYESGFVIDKFPISRPNLTFSTLTVSNMSPEDSSIYLCSIPILGGETQYFGPGTRLLVL.

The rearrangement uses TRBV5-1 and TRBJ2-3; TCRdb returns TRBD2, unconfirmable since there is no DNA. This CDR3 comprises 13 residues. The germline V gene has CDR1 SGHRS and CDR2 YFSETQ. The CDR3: CASSLASGLMQYF. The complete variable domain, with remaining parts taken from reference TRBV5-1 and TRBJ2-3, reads KAGVTQTPRYLIKTRGQQVTLSCSPISGHRSVSWYQQTPGQGLQFLFEYFSETQRNKGNFPGRFSGRQFSNSRSEMNVSTLELGDSALYLCASSLASGLMQYFGPGTRLTVL.

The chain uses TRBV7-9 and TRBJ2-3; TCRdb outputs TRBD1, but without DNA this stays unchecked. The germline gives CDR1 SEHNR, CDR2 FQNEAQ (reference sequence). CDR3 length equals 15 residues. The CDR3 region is CASSPPGTAQGTQYF.

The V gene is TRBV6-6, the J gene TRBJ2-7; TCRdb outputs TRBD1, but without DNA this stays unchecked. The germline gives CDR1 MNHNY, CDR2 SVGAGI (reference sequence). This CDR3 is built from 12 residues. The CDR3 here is CASSYGHYEQYF.

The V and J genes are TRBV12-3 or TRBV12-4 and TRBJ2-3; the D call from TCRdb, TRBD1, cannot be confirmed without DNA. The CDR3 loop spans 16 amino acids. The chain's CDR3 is CASSSTSGVSQIRQYF.